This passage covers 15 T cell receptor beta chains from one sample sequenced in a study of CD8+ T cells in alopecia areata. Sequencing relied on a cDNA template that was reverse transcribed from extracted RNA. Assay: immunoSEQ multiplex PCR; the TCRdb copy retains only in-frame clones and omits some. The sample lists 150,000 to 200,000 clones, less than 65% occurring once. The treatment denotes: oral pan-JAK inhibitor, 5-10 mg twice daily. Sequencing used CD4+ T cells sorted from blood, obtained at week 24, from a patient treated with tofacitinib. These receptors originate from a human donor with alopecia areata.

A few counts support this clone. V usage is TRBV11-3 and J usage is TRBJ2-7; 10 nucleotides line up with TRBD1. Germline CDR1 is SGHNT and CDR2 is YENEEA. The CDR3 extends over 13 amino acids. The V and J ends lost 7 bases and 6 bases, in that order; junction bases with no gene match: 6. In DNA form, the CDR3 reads TGTGCCAGCACCCTGGGACAGGGGCGCGAGCAGTACTTC. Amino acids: CASTLGQGREQYF. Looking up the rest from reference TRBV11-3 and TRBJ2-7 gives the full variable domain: EAGVVQSPRYKIIEKKQPVAFWCNPISGHNTLYWYLQNLGQGPELLIRYENEEAVDDSQLPKDRFSAERLKGVDSTLKIQPAELGDSAVYLCASTLGQGREQYFGPGTRLTVT.

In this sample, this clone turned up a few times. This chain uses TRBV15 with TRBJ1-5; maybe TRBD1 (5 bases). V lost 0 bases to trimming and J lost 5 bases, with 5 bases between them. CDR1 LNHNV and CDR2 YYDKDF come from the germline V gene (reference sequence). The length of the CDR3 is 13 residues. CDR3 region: CATSRDRDQPQHF. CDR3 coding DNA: TGTGCCACCAGCAGAGACAGGGATCAGCCCCAGCATTTT.

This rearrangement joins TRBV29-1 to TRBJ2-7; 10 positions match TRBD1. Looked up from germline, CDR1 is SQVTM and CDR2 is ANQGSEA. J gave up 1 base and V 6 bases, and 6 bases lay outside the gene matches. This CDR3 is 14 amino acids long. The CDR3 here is CSVLGDRGSYEQYF. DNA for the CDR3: TGCAGCGTCCTGGGGGACAGGGGATCCTACGAGCAGTACTTC.

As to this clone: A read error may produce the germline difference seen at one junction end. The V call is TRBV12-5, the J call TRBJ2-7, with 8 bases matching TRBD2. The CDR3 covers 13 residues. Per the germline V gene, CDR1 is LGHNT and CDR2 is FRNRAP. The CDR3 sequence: CASRAGGSSEQYF. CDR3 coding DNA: TGTGCTAGTAGGGCGGGGGGCTCCTCCGAGCAGTACTTC. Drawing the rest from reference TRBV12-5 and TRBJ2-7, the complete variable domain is DARVTQTPRHKVTEMGQEVTMRCQPILGHNTVFWYRQTMMQGLELLAYFRNRAPLDDSGMPKDRFSAEMPDATLATLKIQPSEPRDSAVYFCASRAGGSSEQYFGPGTRLTVT.

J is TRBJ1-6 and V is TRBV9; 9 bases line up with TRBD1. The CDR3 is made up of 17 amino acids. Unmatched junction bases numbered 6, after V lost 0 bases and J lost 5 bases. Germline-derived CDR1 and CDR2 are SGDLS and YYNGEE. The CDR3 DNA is TGTGCCAGCAGCGTAGCGGACAGGGGAGCCAATAATTCACCCCTCCACTTT. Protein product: CASSVADRGANNSPLHF.

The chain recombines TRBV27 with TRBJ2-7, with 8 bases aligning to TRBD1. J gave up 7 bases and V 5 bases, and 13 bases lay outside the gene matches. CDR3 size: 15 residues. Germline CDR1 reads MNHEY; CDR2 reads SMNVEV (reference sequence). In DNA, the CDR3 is TGTGCCAGCAGTCCCGGACAGGGACCTTTGAGAGAGCAGTACTTC. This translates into CASSPGQGPLREQYF.

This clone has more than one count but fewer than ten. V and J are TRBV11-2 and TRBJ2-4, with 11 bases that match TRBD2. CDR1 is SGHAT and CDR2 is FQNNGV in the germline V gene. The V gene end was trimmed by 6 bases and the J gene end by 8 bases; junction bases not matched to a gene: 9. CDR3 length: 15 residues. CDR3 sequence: CASRRPSGGRHIQYF. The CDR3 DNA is TGTGCCAGCAGACGGCCTAGCGGGGGGAGACACATTCAGTACTTC.

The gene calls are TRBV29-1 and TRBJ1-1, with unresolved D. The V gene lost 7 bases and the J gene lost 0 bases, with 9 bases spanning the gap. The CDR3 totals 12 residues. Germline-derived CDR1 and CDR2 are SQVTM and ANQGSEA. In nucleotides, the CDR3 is TGCAGCGCATCGACGGTGAACACTGAAGCTTTCTTT. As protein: CSASTVNTEAFF.

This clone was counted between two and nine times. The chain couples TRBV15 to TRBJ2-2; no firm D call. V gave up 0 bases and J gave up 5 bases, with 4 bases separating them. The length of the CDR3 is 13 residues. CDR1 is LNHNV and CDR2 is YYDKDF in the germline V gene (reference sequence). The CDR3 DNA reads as TGTGCCACCAGCAGAGATAGGACCGGGGAGCTGTTTTTT. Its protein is CATSRDRTGELFF.

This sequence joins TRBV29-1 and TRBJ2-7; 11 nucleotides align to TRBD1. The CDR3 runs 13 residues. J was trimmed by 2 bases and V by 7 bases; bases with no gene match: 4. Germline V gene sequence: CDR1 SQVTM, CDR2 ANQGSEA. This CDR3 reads CSGGGQGAYEQYF. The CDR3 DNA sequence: TGCAGCGGCGGGGGACAGGGGGCCTACGAGCAGTACTTC.

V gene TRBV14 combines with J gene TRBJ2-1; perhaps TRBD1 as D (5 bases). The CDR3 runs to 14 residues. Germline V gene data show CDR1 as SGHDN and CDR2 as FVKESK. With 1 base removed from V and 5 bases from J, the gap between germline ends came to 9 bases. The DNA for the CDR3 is TGTGCCAGCAGCCAAGTTAAGGGGCACAATGAGCAGTTCTTC. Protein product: CASSQVKGHNEQFF.

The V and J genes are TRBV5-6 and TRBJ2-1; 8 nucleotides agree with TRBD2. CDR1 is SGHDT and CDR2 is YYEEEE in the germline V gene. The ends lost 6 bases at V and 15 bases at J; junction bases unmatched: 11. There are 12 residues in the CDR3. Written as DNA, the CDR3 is TGTGCCAGCACCTTACTGGCGGGGGGCTTGTTCTTC. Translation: CASTLLAGGLFF.

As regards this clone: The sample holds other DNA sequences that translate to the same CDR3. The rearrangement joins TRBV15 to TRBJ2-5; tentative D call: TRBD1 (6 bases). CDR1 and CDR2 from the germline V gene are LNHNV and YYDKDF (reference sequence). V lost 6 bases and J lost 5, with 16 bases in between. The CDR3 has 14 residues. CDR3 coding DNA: TGTGCCACCAGTAACACAGGGACGGGCGAGACCCAGTACTTC. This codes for CATSNTGTGETQYF.

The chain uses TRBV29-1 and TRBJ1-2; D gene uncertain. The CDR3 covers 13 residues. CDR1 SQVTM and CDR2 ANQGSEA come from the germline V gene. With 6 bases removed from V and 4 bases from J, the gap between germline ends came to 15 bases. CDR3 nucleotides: TGCAGCGTCCCCCTCCCAGTGGGCTATGGCTACACCTTC. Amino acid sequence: CSVPLPVGYGYTF.

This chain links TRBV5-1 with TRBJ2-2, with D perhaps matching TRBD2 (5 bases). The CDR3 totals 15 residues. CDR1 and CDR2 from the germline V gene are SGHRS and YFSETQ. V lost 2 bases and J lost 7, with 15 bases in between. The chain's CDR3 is CASSFTSATSGELFF. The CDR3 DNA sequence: TGCGCCAGCAGCTTTACATCTGCCACTAGCGGGGAGCTGTTTTTT.